These 8 T cell receptor beta chains were all obtained from the same sample, sequenced in a study of T cell responses to AZD1222 COVID-19 vaccine. TCRdb keeps only in-frame clones here, not all; method: immunoSEQ multiplex PCR. The profile shows tens of thousands of clones, around 89% of them singletons. The input for sequencing was peripheral blood, taken 28 days after the second AZD1222 dose. The receptors derive from an adult who received the AZD1222 COVID-19 vaccine.

The gene calls are TRBV24-1 and TRBJ1-6; TRBD1 agrees at 8 bases. J was trimmed by 8 bases and V by 5 bases; bases with no gene match: 4. Germline lookup yields CDR1 KGHDR and CDR2 SFDVKD. CDR3 length: 14 residues. The CDR3 here is CATSAGGADSPLHF. The CDR3 coding sequence is TGTGCCACCAGTGCAGGGGGCGCGGATTCACCCCTCCACTTT.

The chain has TRBV7-8 and TRBJ2-5; the D gene is possibly TRBD1 (5 bases). V lost 2 bases, J lost 4 bases, and 11 bases lay in between. Looked up from germline, CDR1 is SGHVS and CDR2 is FQNEAQ. The CDR3 contains 14 residues. The CDR3 bases are TGTGCCAGCAGCTTAAGGGTGGGGCGAGAGACCCAGTACTTC. Protein: CASSLRVGRETQYF. Combining the CDR3 with reference TRBV7-8 and TRBJ2-5 gives the whole variable domain GAGVSQSPRYKVAKRGQDVALRCDPISGHVSLFWYQQALGQGPEFLTYFQNEAQLDKSGLPSDRFFAERPEGSVSTLKIQRTQQEDSAVYLCASSLRVGRETQYFGPGTRLLVL.

The gene calls are TRBV10-3 and TRBJ1-3, with no clear D. There are 14 residues in the CDR3. Trimming left V 0 bases short and J 4 bases short, with 7 bases between. Germline lookup yields CDR1 ENHRY and CDR2 SYGVKD. The DNA for the CDR3 is TGTGCCATCAGTGAGTCGGCGGACGGAAACACCATATATTTT. Translated, it gives CAISESADGNTIYF.

V usage is TRBV4-2 and J usage is TRBJ2-2; D not resolved. The CDR3 extends over 12 amino acids. From germline, CDR1 is LGHNA and CDR2 YNFKEQ. V lost 5 bases and J lost 2, with 3 bases in between. The CDR3, as DNA: TGTGCCAGCAGCGGAAACACCGGGGAGCTGTTTTTT. Encoded protein: CASSGNTGELFF.

The V call is TRBV7-9, the J call TRBJ1-4; D unresolved. CDR3 length equals 12 residues. The germline V and J ends were trimmed by 1 base and 8 bases, with 5 bases remaining between them. CDR1 SEHNR and CDR2 FQNEAQ come from the germline V gene (reference sequence). The CDR3: CASSLESEKLFF. The CDR3 DNA is TGTGCCAGCAGCTTAGAGAGCGAAAAACTGTTTTTT.

The chain is built from TRBV19 and TRBJ2-2, with 11 bases identical to TRBD1. Germline values: CDR1 LNHDA, CDR2 SQIVND (reference sequence). Trimming at V came to 1 base and at J to 3 bases, leaving 4 bases not matched to a gene. The CDR3 is made up of 17 amino acids. The CDR3 region is CASSIGDRGLHTGELFF. CDR3 sequence (DNA): TGTGCCAGTAGTATAGGGGACAGGGGGTTACACACCGGGGAGCTGTTTTTT.

This chain joins TRBV9 and TRBJ2-7; 14 bases are a match to TRBD2. CDR3 length: 15 amino acids. V trimming: 4 bases; J trimming: 4 bases; junction bases outside the gene matches: 4. CDR1 is SGDLS and CDR2 is YYNGEE in the germline V gene. This CDR3 reads CASSPRLAGGYEQYF. The CDR3 DNA reads as TGTGCCAGCAGCCCCCGACTAGCGGGAGGGTACGAGCAGTACTTC.

The V gene is TRBV5-4, the J gene TRBJ2-3; 11 nucleotides align to TRBD2. The CDR3 is 16 residues long. CDR1 is SGHNT, CDR2 YYREEE, per germline (reference sequence). Trimming removed 0 bases from V and 5 bases from J; junction bases left unmatched: 5. The CDR3 DNA reads TGTGCCAGCAGCTTGGTACTAGCGGGAGTAGGAGATACGCAGTATTTT. It yields the protein CASSLVLAGVGDTQYF.